Below are 7 T cell receptor beta chains sequenced from a single sample in a study of vaccination effects on CD4 cells after COVID-19. Viral peptide pools were used in the ViraFEST assay to expand antigen-specific CD4+ T cells, and sequencing came afterward. A 10-day culture period preceded the isolation of CD4+ T cells. The participants, recipients of two vaccine doses, got either BNT162b2 or mRNA-1273. The method was immunoSEQ multiplex PCR; TCRdb's version includes in-frame clones alone and lacks a portion of them. The sample contains around 15,000 clones, 70% to 80% of which appear only once. Their target antigens are unknown. This specimen consisted of CD4+ T cells from PBMCs cultured with HCoV-NL63 spike peptides, obtained after COVID-19 vaccination. All receptors come from a human donor who received a COVID-19 vaccine.

The chain combines TRBV7-9 with TRBJ2-1; 10 bases are shared with TRBD2. With V trimmed by 0 bases and J by 4 bases, 9 bases remained unmatched. The CDR3 runs 18 residues. Per the germline V gene, CDR1 is SEHNR and CDR2 is FQNEAQ (reference sequence). CDR3 coding DNA: TGTGCCAGCAGCTTAGCCGACTACGGGACTAGCGAATACAATGAGCAGTTCTTC. It encodes CASSLADYGTSEYNEQFF. The full variable domain, with the rest looked up from reference TRBV7-9 and TRBJ2-1, is DTGVSQNPRHKITKRGQNVTFRCDPISEHNRLYWYRQTLGQGPEFLTYFQNEAQLEKSRLLSDRFSAERPKGSFSTLEIQRTEQGDSAMYLCASSLADYGTSEYNEQFFGPGTRLTVL.

J is TRBJ2-1 and V is TRBV6-5; 8 nucleotides match TRBD2. Germline V CDR1 and CDR2: MNHEY, SVGAGI. The trim removed 2 bases at V and 3 bases at J, leaving 6 bases unmatched. CDR3 size: 16 residues. The CDR3 coding sequence is TGTGCCAGCAGTTACCCGGCGGGACTAGACTACAATGAGCAGTTCTTC. This codes for CASSYPAGLDYNEQFF.

The chain couples TRBV18 to TRBJ2-7; tentatively, D is TRBD2 (5 bases). V was clipped by 2 bases and J by 2 bases, with 10 bases between them. The germline V gene encodes CDR1 KGHSH and CDR2 LQKENI. The CDR3 extends over 14 amino acids. The CDR3 nucleotides read TGTGCCAGCTCACCAGAATCACTAGCCTACGAGCAGTACTTC. Amino acids: CASSPESLAYEQYF.

The CDR3, as DNA: TGTGCCAGCAGTTACGCAGGGGGCGCTTCTGGCTACACCTTC. It translates to CASSYAGGASGYTF. The V gene is TRBV27, the J gene TRBJ1-2, with TRBD1 matching 8 bases. The CDR3 runs 14 residues. Unmatched junction bases numbered 8, after V lost 4 bases and J lost 7 bases. CDR1 and CDR2 (germline): MNHEY, SMNVEV (reference sequence).

V and J are TRBV30 and TRBJ2-1, with 11 bases fitting TRBD2. The germline V gene has CDR1 GTSNPN and CDR2 SVGIG (reference sequence). V was clipped by 3 bases and J by 9 bases; unmatched bases: 10. The CDR3 spans 15 residues. CDR3 region: CAWRKGWLAGGEQFF. CDR3 in DNA: TGTGCCTGGAGGAAAGGGTGGCTAGCGGGAGGTGAGCAGTTCTTC.

This clone was observed once. The rearrangement joins TRBV9 to TRBJ1-2; D is possibly TRBD1 (5 bases). There are 14 residues in the CDR3. V shed 3 bases and J shed 0 bases, with 9 bases lying between them. Per germline, CDR1 SGDLS and CDR2 YYNGEE. The chain's CDR3 is CASSGGTSNYGYTF. In nucleotides, the CDR3 is TGTGCCAGCAGCGGGGGGACTTCTAACTATGGCTACACCTTC.

The chain recombines TRBV18 with TRBJ1-5, with D uncertain. Looked up from germline, CDR1 is KGHSH and CDR2 is LQKENI. The V and J ends lost 4 bases and 5 bases respectively, with 21 bases between them. The CDR3 extends over 17 amino acids. The CDR3 is CASSRSPYTDGDQPQHF. The CDR3 DNA reads as TGTGCCAGCTCACGATCCCCTTATACGGACGGAGATCAGCCCCAGCATTTT.